A selection of T cell receptor beta chains follows, all from one sample in a study of regulatory T cells in long-lasting Graves disease. MiXCR, run by TCRdb on the multiplex PCR reads, gives a single entry per CDR3 protein. The table records around 500,000 distinct CDR3 sequences, about 14% of them present only once. This same sample was also part of a study on T cells in Graves' hyperthyroidism and ophthalmopathy.

Specimen: peripheral blood mononuclear cells (PBMCs), collected at new diagnosis, from a patient treated with antithyroid drugs. These TCRs come from a man aged 30-40 years with Graves disease. The CDR3 runs from the conserved cysteine through the conserved F or W. Each record gives: clone size, J gene, V gene, D gene, CDR3 protein, CDR3 DNA. D genes are given only for firm matches. Clone sizes are given selectively: once, few, many, or a class where the clone is expanded.

size: -; J: TRBJ1-5; V: TRBV10-3; D: -; CDR3: CAHGQKNQPQHF; DNA: TGTGCCCACGGACAGAAAAATCAGCCCCAGCATTTT
size: -; J: TRBJ2-7; V: TRBV7-6; D: TRBD2; CDR3: CASSRGTRDDEQYF; DNA: TGTGCCAGCAGCCGGGGGACTAGGGACGACGAGCAGTACTTC
size: -; J: TRBJ2-2; V: TRBV6-2/TRBV6-3; D: -; CDR3: CASALPGRELFF; DNA: TGTGCCAGCGCCTTACCGGGGAGGGAGCTGTTTTTT
size: -; J: TRBJ2-5; V: TRBV20-1; D: -; CDR3: CSASLTQYF; DNA: TGCAGTGCTAGCTTGACCCAGTACTTC
size: -; J: TRBJ2-1; V: TRBV7-9; D: TRBD2; CDR3: CASSPPVGGRGNEQFF; DNA: TGTGCCAGCAGCCCCCCCGTGGGCGGGAGGGGGAATGAGCAGTTCTTC
size: many; J: TRBJ2-1; V: TRBV12-3/TRBV12-4; D: TRBD2; CDR3: CASSLGTSGINEQFF; DNA: TGTGCCAGCAGCTTAGGGACTAGCGGGATTAATGAGCAGTTCTTC
size: -; J: TRBJ2-1; V: TRBV27; D: -; CDR3: CASSPAPRAYNEQFF; DNA: TGTGCCAGCAGTCCGGCCCCGAGGGCCTACAATGAGCAGTTCTTC
size: many; J: TRBJ2-1; V: TRBV20-1; D: TRBD2; CDR3: CSARLAGGSFRNEQFF; DNA: TGCAGTGCGAGACTAGCGGGAGGTTCGTTTAGGAATGAGCAGTTCTTC
size: many; J: TRBJ2-5; V: TRBV12-3/TRBV12-4; D: TRBD1; CDR3: CASSFAWDREITSYQETQYF; DNA: TGTGCCAGCAGTTTTGCCTGGGACAGAGAGATAACTTCGTACCAAGAGACCCAGTACTTC
size: few; J: TRBJ2-7; V: TRBV20-1; D: -; CDR3: CSARGPGEISIYEQYF; DNA: TGCAGTGCTAGAGGTCCAGGCGAGATATCTATTTACGAGCAGTACTTC
size: many; J: TRBJ2-1; V: TRBV12-5; D: TRBD2; CDR3: CASGLVLAGVNEQFF; DNA: TGTGCTAGTGGTTTGGTACTAGCGGGAGTGAACGAGCAGTTCTTC
size: many; J: TRBJ2-3; V: TRBV3-1; D: -; CDR3: CASSQDMAVGQTQYF; DNA: TGTGCCAGCAGCCAAGATATGGCGGTCGGTCAGACGCAGTATTTT
size: many; J: TRBJ1-2; V: TRBV27; D: -; CDR3: CASSFRLSEGYTF; DNA: TGTGCCAGCAGTTTCCGGCTTTCGGAGGGCTACACCTTC
size: many; J: TRBJ2-1; V: TRBV10-3; D: -; CDR3: CAIGAGHNEQFF; DNA: TGTGCCATCGGCGCGGGCCACAATGAGCAGTTCTTC
size: -; J: TRBJ1-5; V: TRBV18; D: -; CDR3: CASSPGGPGGNQPQHF; DNA: TGTGCCAGCTCACCAGGAGGTCCCGGCGGAAATCAGCCCCAGCATTTT
size: many; J: TRBJ2-1; V: TRBV5-6; D: -; CDR3: CASSLDWSGEQFF; DNA: TGTGCCAGCAGCTTGGATTGGTCAGGGGAGCAGTTCTTC
size: few; J: TRBJ2-2; V: TRBV7-3; D: -; CDR3: CASGPPGVNTGELFF; DNA: TGTGCCAGCGGCCCTCCAGGGGTTAACACCGGGGAGCTGTTTTTT
size: many; J: TRBJ2-4; V: TRBV7-8; D: TRBD1; CDR3: CASIHSGTGIWVAKNIQYF; DNA: TGTGCCAGCATCCATTCTGGGACAGGGATATGGGTAGCCAAAAACATTCAGTACTTC
size: -; J: TRBJ2-5; V: TRBV9; D: TRBD1; CDR3: CASSVVDRETQYF; DNA: TGTGCCAGCAGCGTTGTGGACAGGGAGACCCAGTACTTC
size: few; J: TRBJ2-1; V: TRBV7-9; D: -; CDR3: CASSFGTQQFF; DNA: TGTGCCAGCAGCTTCGGGACCCAGCAGTTCTTC
size: few; J: TRBJ2-3; V: TRBV5-1; D: -; CDR3: CASSLSGTAHFTDTQYF; DNA: TGCGCCAGCAGCTTATCCGGGACTGCACACTTCACAGATACGCAGTATTTT
size: few; J: TRBJ1-1; V: TRBV3-1; D: TRBD1; CDR3: CASSPRDRHPFF; DNA: TGTGCCAGCAGCCCACGGGACAGACACCCTTTCTTT
size: -; J: TRBJ2-7; V: TRBV19; D: TRBD2; CDR3: CASQATSGSSYEQYF; DNA: TGTGCCAGCCAAGCCACTAGCGGGAGCTCCTACGAGCAGTACTTC
size: many; J: TRBJ2-7; V: TRBV20-1; D: -; CDR3: CSAPRVGSGQSYEQYF; DNA: TGCAGTGCTCCACGTGTCGGGAGCGGGCAGTCCTACGAGCAGTACTTC
size: many; J: TRBJ2-5; V: TRBV6-1; D: TRBD1; CDR3: CASSRSRDRVRETQYF; DNA: TGTGCCAGCAGCCGCAGCCGGGACAGGGTTCGAGAGACCCAGTACTTC
size: many; J: TRBJ2-6; V: TRBV7-2; D: -; CDR3: CASSLQSYGANVLTF; DNA: TGTGCCAGCAGCTTACAGTCCTATGGGGCCAACGTCCTGACTTTC
size: many; J: TRBJ2-7; V: TRBV10-1; D: TRBD1; CDR3: CASSRQGPTYEQYF; DNA: TGCGCCAGCAGTCGACAGGGGCCAACCTACGAGCAGTACTTC
size: few; J: TRBJ2-7; V: TRBV24-1; D: -; CDR3: CATSDLLDEQYF; DNA: TGTGCCACCAGTGATTTGTTGGACGAGCAGTACTTC
size: few; J: TRBJ2-7; V: TRBV2; D: TRBD1; CDR3: CASRTRTGSYEQYF; DNA: TGTGCCAGCAGGACGCGGACAGGGTCCTACGAGCAGTACTTC